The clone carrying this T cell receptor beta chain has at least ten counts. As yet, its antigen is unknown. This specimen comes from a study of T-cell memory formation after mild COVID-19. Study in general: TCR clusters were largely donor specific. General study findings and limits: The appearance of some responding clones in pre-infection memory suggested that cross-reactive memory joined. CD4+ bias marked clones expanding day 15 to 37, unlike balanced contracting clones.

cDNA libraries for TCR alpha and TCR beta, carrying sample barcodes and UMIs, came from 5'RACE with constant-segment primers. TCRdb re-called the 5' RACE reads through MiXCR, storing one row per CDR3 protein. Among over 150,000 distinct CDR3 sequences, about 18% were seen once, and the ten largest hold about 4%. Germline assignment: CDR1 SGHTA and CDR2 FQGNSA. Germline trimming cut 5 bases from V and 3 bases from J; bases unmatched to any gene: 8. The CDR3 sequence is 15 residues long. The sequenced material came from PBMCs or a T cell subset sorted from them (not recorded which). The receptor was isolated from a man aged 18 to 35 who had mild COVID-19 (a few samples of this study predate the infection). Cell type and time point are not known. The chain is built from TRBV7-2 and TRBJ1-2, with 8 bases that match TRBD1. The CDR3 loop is CASSPRTGIDYGYTF. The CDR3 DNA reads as TGTGCCAGCAGCCCAAGGACAGGGATTGACTATGGCTACACCTTC.